Listed below are T cell receptor beta chains from one sample, sequenced in a study of CD8 T cells in ankylosing spondylitis. From the 5' RACE reads, TCRdb called clonotypes with MiXCR, one entry per CDR3 protein. The sample holds some 800,000 distinct CDR3 sequences, over 9.5% seen once. Material: blood, either unsorted or a sorted T cell fraction (not recorded which). These receptors were collected from a male donor with ankylosing spondylitis. Each CDR3 is given with its conserved first and last residue. Fields, in order: D gene, V gene, clone size, J gene, CDR3 length, CDR3 DNA, CDR3 protein. The D gene is left open where the match is weak. The size field is filled for only some rows; it gives once, few, many or a size class.

TRBD2	TRBV7-2	-	TRBJ2-1	12	TGTGCCCGCCCCGAGCGGGAGAATGAGCAGTTCTTC	CARPERENEQFF
-	TRBV10-3	many	TRBJ1-6	14	TGTGCCATCAGTGCCGGGCGGACAGTTTCACCCCTCCACTTT	CAISAGRTVSPLHF
TRBD2	TRBV4-1	few	TRBJ2-5	15	TGCGCCAGCAGCCAAGGGTTGCTAGCGGAAGAGACCCAGTACTTC	CASSQGLLAEETQYF
-	TRBV6-2/TRBV6-3	-	TRBJ2-7	12	TGTGCCAGCAGCCACGACACCTACGAGCAGTACTTC	CASSHDTYEQYF
-	TRBV5-5	-	TRBJ1-1	16	TGTGCCAGCAGCCTGGAAGCCTGGGCTAGGAACACTGAAGCTTTCTTT	CASSLEAWARNTEAFF
-	TRBV7-2	many	TRBJ1-2	13	TGTGCCAGCAGCTTCAGGGGAACCTATGGCTACACCTTC	CASSFRGTYGYTF
-	TRBV5-1	many	TRBJ1-1	11	TGCGCCAGCAGGGTGAACACTGAAGCTTTCTTT	CASRVNTEAFF
-	TRBV7-2	many	TRBJ2-7	13	TGTGCCAGCAGCTTTAGCCCAGGGTACGAGCAGTACTTC	CASSFSPGYEQYF
TRBD2	TRBV7-2	many	TRBJ2-1	15	TGTGCCAGCAGCTTAGATTCAGCGGGAGGGTATGAGCAGTTCTTC	CASSLDSAGGYEQFF
TRBD2	TRBV4-2	few	TRBJ2-1	17	TGTGCCAGCAGCCAAGATCGTTCTAGCGGGGGGCGGAGTGAGCAGTTCTTC	CASSQDRSSGGRSEQFF
-	TRBV20-1	few	TRBJ2-3	13	TGCAGTTTAGCGGCAGGATTCACAGATACGCAGTATTTT	CSLAAGFTDTQYF
-	TRBV7-9	-	TRBJ2-5	15	TGTGCCAGCAGTAGTGGAGCCGCTACTCAAGAGACCCAGTACTTC	CASSSGAATQETQYF
-	TRBV7-2	few	TRBJ1-4	14	TGTGCCAGCAGCTTAGGAGGGACGGCCGCGGAACTGTTTTTT	CASSLGGTAAELFF
TRBD1	TRBV28	few	TRBJ1-2	15	TGTGCCAGCAGCCAAGGCACAGGGGTGGGCGATGGCTACACCTTC	CASSQGTGVGDGYTF
TRBD2	TRBV27	-	TRBJ2-5	14	TGTGCCAGCAGTCCAGCGGGAGGGCCGGAGACCCAGTACTTC	CASSPAGGPETQYF
-	TRBV5-1	few	TRBJ1-2	19	TGCGCCAGCAGCCTTGGTCATGCGGGAAAGGGAGTTCTCGGCTATGGCTACACCTTC	CASSLGHAGKGVLGYGYTF
TRBD1	TRBV7-2	few	TRBJ1-3	16	TGTGCCAGCAGCTTAGCAGGGGGCTGGGCTGGAAACACCATATATTTT	CASSLAGGWAGNTIYF
-	TRBV20-1	-	TRBJ2-7	13	TGCAGTGCGCTTACAGGGGGGGTTTACGAGCAGTACTTC	CSALTGGVYEQYF